A selection of T cell receptor beta chains follows, all from one sample in a study of beta chain features in type 1 diabetes. The data were produced by immunoSEQ multiplex PCR, yet TCRdb's version contains in-frame clones alone and is incomplete. This repertoire shows 300,000 to 400,000 clones, over 10% found once; its top ten account for more than 0.015%. The material sequenced was naive CD4+ T cells from blood. These receptors were taken from a man between 18 and 35 years old in good health. The CDR3 runs from the conserved cysteine through the conserved F or W. D genes are given only for firm matches. Clone sizes are given selectively: once, few, many, or a class where the clone is expanded.

size,J,V,D,DNA,CDR3
few,TRBJ2-5,TRBV6-1,TRBD2,TGTGGCACTCTAGCGGGGGGGAGGGAGACCCAGTACTTC,CGTLAGGRETQYF
many,TRBJ1-1,TRBV4-3,.,TGCGCCAGCAGCCTGGGACACCTGAACACTGAAGCTTTCTTT,CASSLGHLNTEAFF
few,TRBJ2-1,TRBV7-2,TRBD2,TGTGCCAGCAGAGCAGCAGCGGGAGCCTACAATGAGCAGTTCTTC,CASRAAAGAYNEQFF
.,TRBJ2-3,TRBV7-2,TRBD2,TGTGCCAGCAGCTTAGTAGTTAGCGGGAGGGTACAATATACGCAGTATTTT,CASSLVVSGRVQYTQYF
.,TRBJ1-2,TRBV6-5,.,TGTGCCAGCAGTCGCCTCGTGGCAGATGGCTACACCTTC,CASSRLVADGYTF
few,TRBJ2-5,TRBV18,.,TGTGCCAGCTCACCAACACTACAGGAAGAGACCCAGTACTTC,CASSPTLQEETQYF
few,TRBJ2-7,TRBV14,TRBD1,TGTGCCAGCAGCCATATTGGGAGCGGGACAGGGAATGACTACGAGCAGTACTTC,CASSHIGSGTGNDYEQYF
few,TRBJ2-3,TRBV30,TRBD1,TGTGCCTCACAAACAGGGGAAGGTTCGGATACGCAGTATTTT,CASQTGEGSDTQYF
.,TRBJ2-2,TRBV5-4,TRBD2,TGTGCCAGCAGCTTGGTGGGACTAGCCTACACCGGGGAGCTGTTTTTT,CASSLVGLAYTGELFF
few,TRBJ2-7,TRBV5-4,TRBD1,TGTGCTGGGGGCGGACAGGGGATATACGAGCAGTACTTC,CAGGGQGIYEQYF
few,TRBJ2-6,TRBV5-4,.,TGTGCCAGCAGCTTGTCTTCTGGGGCCAACGTCCTGACTTTC,CASSLSSGANVLTF
few,TRBJ1-5,TRBV30,TRBD1,TGTGCCTTAGGGACAGCTAACAATCAGCCCCAGCATTTT,CALGTANNQPQHF
.,TRBJ1-4,TRBV6-6,.,TGTGCCAGCAGTTACCGAGCGGATGAAAAACTGTTTTTT,CASSYRADEKLFF
few,TRBJ2-1,TRBV28,.,TGTGCCAGCAGTTCCGGCGGGACCTCCTACAATGAGCAGTTCTTC,CASSSGGTSYNEQFF
few,TRBJ2-7,TRBV23-1,TRBD1,TGCGCCAGCAGTCAATGGGTGGGATCGGGACAGGGGGCAGACTACGAGCAGTACTTC,CASSQWVGSGQGADYEQYF
.,TRBJ1-1,TRBV7-2,.,TGTGCCAGCAGCCCTCTGCCCGGGGACACTGAAGCTTTCTTT,CASSPLPGDTEAFF
.,TRBJ1-2,TRBV7-2,TRBD1,TGTGCCAGCAGCTCCCAGGGGGACACCTTC,CASSSQGDTF
few,TRBJ2-3,TRBV11-2,TRBD2,TGTGCCAGCACCCGGACTAGCGGGAGTGGGACGCAGTATTTT,CASTRTSGSGTQYF
.,TRBJ1-1,TRBV7-9,.,TGTGCCAGTTTACCGGGACACATGAACACTGAAGCTTTCTTT,CASLPGHMNTEAFF
.,TRBJ2-7,TRBV7-9,TRBD2,TGTGCCAGCAGCCAAGGGACTAGCGGCACCTACGAGCAGTACTTC,CASSQGTSGTYEQYF
few,TRBJ1-5,TRBV27,TRBD1,TGTGCCAGCAGTGCGCGGACAGGGGAAGGTCAGCCCCAGCATTTT,CASSARTGEGQPQHF
.,TRBJ2-3,TRBV19,TRBD1,TGTGCCAGTAGAGACAGGGGGCGCGTCACAGATACGCAGTATTTT,CASRDRGRVTDTQYF
few,TRBJ1-6,TRBV7-6,TRBD1,TGTGCCAGCAGCCCGGACAGGGTGAATTCACCCCTCCACTTT,CASSPDRVNSPLHF
few,TRBJ2-2,TRBV2,.,TGTGCCAGCAACCGGGACACCGGGGAGCTGTTTTTT,CASNRDTGELFF
few,TRBJ2-4,TRBV15,TRBD2,TGTGCCACCAGCAGCCCACTAGCGGGGTCCTTCCTAGCCAAAAACATTCAGTACTTC,CATSSPLAGSFLAKNIQYF
few,TRBJ1-1,TRBV5-4,.,TGTGCCAGCAGCTTAGGCCTAGAACACACTGAAGCTTTCTTT,CASSLGLEHTEAFF
.,TRBJ2-1,TRBV4-2,.,TGTGCCAGCAGCCAAGATCAGGGGGGCGGGGGGCTCTACAATGAGCAGTTCTTC,CASSQDQGGGGLYNEQFF
.,TRBJ1-1,TRBV15,TRBD1,TGTGCCACCAGCAGTCGACAGGGGGGCACGGCTTTCTTT,CATSSRQGGTAFF
few,TRBJ2-1,TRBV6-6,TRBD1,TGTGCCAGCAAAACAGGGACAGGGATCAATGAGCAGTTCTTC,CASKTGTGINEQFF
.,TRBJ2-7,TRBV5-4,.,TGTGCCAGCAGCTCCCCCCCGGGTTACGAGCAGTACTTC,CASSSPPGYEQYF
.,TRBJ2-3,TRBV19,TRBD2,TGTGCCAGTAGTATTGGGAGGGCAGATACGCAGTATTTT,CASSIGRADTQYF
.,TRBJ2-7,TRBV13,TRBD2,TGTGCCAGCAGCGGCGTAGCGGGAGCCTACGAGCAGTACTTC,CASSGVAGAYEQYF
.,TRBJ2-3,TRBV10-3,.,TGTGCCACTTCCAGGGCGGATACGCAGTATTTT,CATSRADTQYF
few,TRBJ1-1,TRBV19,.,TGTGCCAGTAGTGTCGGACAGAACACTGAAGCTTTCTTT,CASSVGQNTEAFF
.,TRBJ2-7,TRBV27,.,TGTGCCAGCAGGGAATTAGGGGGCCGGGGGTTCTACGAGCAGTACTTC,CASRELGGRGFYEQYF
few,TRBJ2-3,TRBV7-2,.,TGTGCCAGCAGCTGGGGGCGGGGCACAGATACGCAGTATTTT,CASSWGRGTDTQYF
few,TRBJ2-1,TRBV5-1,.,TGCGCCAGCAGTTATAGCGTATCATCCTACAATGAGCAGTTCTTC,CASSYSVSSYNEQFF
few,TRBJ2-1,TRBV14,.,TGTGCCAGCAGCCTAGGGGATACCGATTACAATGAGCAGTTCTTC,CASSLGDTDYNEQFF
.,TRBJ1-3,TRBV30,.,TGTGCCTGGAGTGTAAGGGGATCTGGAAACACCATATATTTT,CAWSVRGSGNTIYF
once,TRBJ2-1,TRBV19,TRBD2,TGTGCCAGTAGTGTAATAGCGGGATTAGACAATGAGCAGTTCTTC,CASSVIAGLDNEQFF
few,TRBJ1-2,TRBV9,.,TGTGCCAGCAGCCCAGTACAGGCGGGGTACGGCTACACCTTC,CASSPVQAGYGYTF
few,TRBJ2-1,TRBV18,TRBD1,TGTGCCAGCTCTAAGGACAGGGACGAGCAGTTCTTC,CASSKDRDEQFF
.,TRBJ2-7,TRBV6-5,.,TGTGCCAGCAGCCGCGACAGGAGCTACGAGCAGTACTTC,CASSRDRSYEQYF
.,TRBJ2-6,TRBV9,.,TGTGCCAGCAGCGTATTTAACAGCCGATACTCTGGGGCCAACGTCCTGACTTTC,CASSVFNSRYSGANVLTF
few,TRBJ2-7,TRBV14,.,TGTGCCAGCAGCCAAGATAGGGGGACTAAGACGTACGACGAGCAGTACTTC,CASSQDRGTKTYDEQYF
.,TRBJ1-2,TRBV5-1,.,TGCGCCAGCAGCTTGGATCAGGGTTCCTATGGCTACACCTTC,CASSLDQGSYGYTF
.,TRBJ2-7,TRBV27,.,TGTGCCAGCCGTATCAGGGTCGGCTCCTACGAGCAGTACTTC,CASRIRVGSYEQYF
.,TRBJ1-4,TRBV9,TRBD1,TGTGCCAGCAGCCCCAGACAGGGGTGGAGTGAAAAACTGTTTTTT,CASSPRQGWSEKLFF
.,TRBJ1-1,TRBV28,.,TGTGCCAGCAGGAACTTCGGAGTCACTGAAGCTTTCTTT,CASRNFGVTEAFF
few,TRBJ2-1,TRBV5-6,TRBD2,TGTGCCAGCAGCTTGTATCGGCGGGAGTACAATGAGCAGTTCTTC,CASSLYRREYNEQFF
.,TRBJ2-7,TRBV25-1,TRBD1,TGTGCCAGCAGCGCTCCGGGACAGGGAACCTACGAGCAGTACTTC,CASSAPGQGTYEQYF
many,TRBJ1-1,TRBV29-1,.,TGCAGCGTTGACAGGGAAGTTGAAGCTTTCTTT,CSVDREVEAFF
once,TRBJ1-1,TRBV5-8,.,TGTGCCAGCATGGAGGACACTGAAGCTTTCTTT,CASMEDTEAFF
few,TRBJ2-5,TRBV9,.,TGTGCCAGCAGCGTAGTCCCCCTCGGGGAGACCCAGTACTTC,CASSVVPLGETQYF
few,TRBJ2-2,TRBV2,.,TGTGCCAGCAAGGGAACACAGGCCGGGGAGCTGTTTTTT,CASKGTQAGELFF
.,TRBJ1-2,TRBV7-9,TRBD1,TGTGCCAGCAGCTTCCTCACAGGGGGCGATGGCTACACCTTC,CASSFLTGGDGYTF